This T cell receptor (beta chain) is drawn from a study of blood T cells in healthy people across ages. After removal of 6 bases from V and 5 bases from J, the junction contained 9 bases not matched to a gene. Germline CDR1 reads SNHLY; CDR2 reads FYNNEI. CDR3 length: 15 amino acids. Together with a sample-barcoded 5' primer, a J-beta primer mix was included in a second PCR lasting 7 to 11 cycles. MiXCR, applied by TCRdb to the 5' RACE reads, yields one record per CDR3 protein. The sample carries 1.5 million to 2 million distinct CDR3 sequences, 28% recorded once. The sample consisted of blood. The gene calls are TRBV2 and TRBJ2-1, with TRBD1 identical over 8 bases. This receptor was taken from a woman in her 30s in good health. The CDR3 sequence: CASRRQGARNNEQFF. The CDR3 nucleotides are TGTGCCAGCAGGAGGCAGGGGGCGCGTAACAATGAGCAGTTCTTC.